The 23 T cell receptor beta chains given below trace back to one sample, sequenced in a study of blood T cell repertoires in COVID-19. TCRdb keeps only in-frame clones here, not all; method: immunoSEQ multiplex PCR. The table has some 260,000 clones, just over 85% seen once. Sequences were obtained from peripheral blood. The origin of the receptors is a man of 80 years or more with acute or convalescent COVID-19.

The CDR3 loop is CASSPSRAGGVYNEQFF. The CDR3 nucleotides read TGTGCCAGCAGCCCCAGCCGGGCGGGAGGGGTCTACAATGAGCAGTTCTTC. This rearrangement joins TRBV11-3 to TRBJ2-1; TRBD2 aligns across 9 bases. The CDR3 totals 17 residues. V shed 5 bases, J shed 3 bases, and the junction held 11 bases outside the gene matches. Germline loops: CDR1 SGHNT, CDR2 YENEEA. Full variable domain (outside the CDR3, taken from reference TRBV11-3 and TRBJ2-1): EAGVVQSPRYKIIEKKQPVAFWCNPISGHNTLYWYLQNLGQGPELLIRYENEEAVDDSQLPKDRFSAERLKGVDSTLKIQPAELGDSAVYLCASSPSRAGGVYNEQFFGPGTRLTVL.

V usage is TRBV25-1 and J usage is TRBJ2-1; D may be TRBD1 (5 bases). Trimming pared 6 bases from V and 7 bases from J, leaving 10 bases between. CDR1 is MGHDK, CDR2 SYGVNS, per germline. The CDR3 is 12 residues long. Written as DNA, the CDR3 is TGTGCCAGCAGCCAGGGTTTGAATGAGCAGTTCTTC. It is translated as CASSQGLNEQFF.

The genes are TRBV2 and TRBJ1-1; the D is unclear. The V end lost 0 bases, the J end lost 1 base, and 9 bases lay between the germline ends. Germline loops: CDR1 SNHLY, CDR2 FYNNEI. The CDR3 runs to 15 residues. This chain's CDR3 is CASSEALRGNTEAFF. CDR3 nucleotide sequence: TGTGCCAGCAGTGAAGCGCTTCGGGGGAACACTGAAGCTTTCTTT.

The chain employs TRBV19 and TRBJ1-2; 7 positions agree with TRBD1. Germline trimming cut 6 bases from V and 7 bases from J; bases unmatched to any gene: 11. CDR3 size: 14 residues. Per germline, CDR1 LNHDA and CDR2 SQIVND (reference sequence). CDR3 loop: CASSLRGSSSGYTF. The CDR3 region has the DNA TGTGCCAGTAGCCTCAGGGGGTCGTCCTCTGGCTACACCTTC.

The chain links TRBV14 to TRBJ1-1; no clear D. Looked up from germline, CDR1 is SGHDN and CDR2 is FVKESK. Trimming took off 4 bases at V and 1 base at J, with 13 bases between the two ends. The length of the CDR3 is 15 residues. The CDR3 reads CASSPVPGENTEAFF. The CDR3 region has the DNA TGTGCCAGCAGCCCAGTCCCGGGTGAGAACACTGAAGCTTTCTTT.

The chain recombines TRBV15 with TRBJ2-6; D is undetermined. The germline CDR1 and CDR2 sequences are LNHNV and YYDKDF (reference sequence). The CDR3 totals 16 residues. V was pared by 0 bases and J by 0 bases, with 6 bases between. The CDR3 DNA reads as TGTGCCACCAGCAGAGATCCGTTCTCTGGGGCCAACGTCCTGACTTTC. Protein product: CATSRDPFSGANVLTF.

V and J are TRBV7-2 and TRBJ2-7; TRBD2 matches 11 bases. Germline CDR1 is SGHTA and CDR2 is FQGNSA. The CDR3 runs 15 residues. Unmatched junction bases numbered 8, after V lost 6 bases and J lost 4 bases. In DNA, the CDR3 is TGTGCCAGCAGTTCGATAGCGGGAGGGGAATACGAGCAGTACTTC. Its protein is CASSSIAGGEYEQYF.

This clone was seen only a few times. The CDR3 protein is CASSPPVTANTGELFF. CDR3 nucleotides: TGTGCCAGCTCACCACCGGTAACAGCGAACACCGGGGAGCTGTTTTTT. This rearrangement joins TRBV18 to TRBJ2-2, with D unresolved. Looked up from germline, CDR1 is KGHSH and CDR2 is LQKENI. This CDR3 region has 16 residues. V was cut by 0 bases and J by 0 bases, with 8 bases left in between. The full variable domain, with the rest looked up from reference TRBV18 and TRBJ2-2, is NAGVMQNPRHLVRRRGQEARLRCSPMKGHSHVYWYRQLPEEGLKFMVYLQKENIIDESGMPKERFSAEFPKEGPSILRIQQVVRGDSAAYFCASSPPVTANTGELFFGEGSRLTVL.

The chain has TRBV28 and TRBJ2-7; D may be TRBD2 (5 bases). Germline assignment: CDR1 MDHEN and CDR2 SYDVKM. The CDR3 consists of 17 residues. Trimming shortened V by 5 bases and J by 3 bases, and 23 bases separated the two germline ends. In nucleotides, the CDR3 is TGTGCCAGCAGTCCTTCCGGTTTTGAGGAGGCATACTACGAGCAGTACTTC. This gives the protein CASSPSGFEEAYYEQYF. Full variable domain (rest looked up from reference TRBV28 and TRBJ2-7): DVKVTQSSRYLVKRTGEKVFLECVQDMDHENMFWYRQDPGLGLRLIYFSYDVKMKEKGDIPEGYSVSREKKERFSLILESASTNQTSMYLCASSPSGFEEAYYEQYFGPGTRLTVT.

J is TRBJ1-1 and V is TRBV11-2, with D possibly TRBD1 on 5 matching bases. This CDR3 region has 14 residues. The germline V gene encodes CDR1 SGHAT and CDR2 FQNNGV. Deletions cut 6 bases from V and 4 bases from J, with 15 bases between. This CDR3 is CASRAAGRSTEAFF. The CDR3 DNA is TGTGCCAGCAGGGCCGCGGGACGCTCCACTGAAGCTTTCTTT.

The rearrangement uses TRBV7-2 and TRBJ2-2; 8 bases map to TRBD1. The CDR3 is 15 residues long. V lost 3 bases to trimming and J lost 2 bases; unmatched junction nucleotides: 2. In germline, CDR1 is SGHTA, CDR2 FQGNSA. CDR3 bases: TGTGCCAGCAGCTTCGACAGGGGTAACACCGGGGAGCTGTTTTTT. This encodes CASSFDRGNTGELFF.

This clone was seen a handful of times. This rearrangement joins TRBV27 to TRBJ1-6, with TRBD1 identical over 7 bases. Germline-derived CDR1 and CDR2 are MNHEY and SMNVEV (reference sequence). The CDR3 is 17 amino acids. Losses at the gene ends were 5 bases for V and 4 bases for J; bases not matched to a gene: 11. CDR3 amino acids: CASSVTGTASYNSPLHF. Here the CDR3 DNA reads TGTGCCAGCAGTGTTACAGGGACAGCCAGTTATAATTCACCCCTCCACTTT.

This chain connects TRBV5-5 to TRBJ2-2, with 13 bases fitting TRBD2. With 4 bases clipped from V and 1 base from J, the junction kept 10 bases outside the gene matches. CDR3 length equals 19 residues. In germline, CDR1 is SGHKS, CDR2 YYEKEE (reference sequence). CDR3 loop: CASSPGLAGLGRNTGELFF. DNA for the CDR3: TGTGCCAGCAGCCCGGGACTAGCGGGACTCGGGAGGAACACCGGGGAGCTGTTTTTT.

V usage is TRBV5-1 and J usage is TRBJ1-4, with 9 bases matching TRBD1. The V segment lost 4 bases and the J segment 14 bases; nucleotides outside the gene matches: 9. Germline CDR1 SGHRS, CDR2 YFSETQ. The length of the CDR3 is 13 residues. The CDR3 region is CASSPRGQGDLFF. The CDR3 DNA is TGCGCCAGCAGCCCGAGGGGACAGGGAGATCTGTTTTTT.

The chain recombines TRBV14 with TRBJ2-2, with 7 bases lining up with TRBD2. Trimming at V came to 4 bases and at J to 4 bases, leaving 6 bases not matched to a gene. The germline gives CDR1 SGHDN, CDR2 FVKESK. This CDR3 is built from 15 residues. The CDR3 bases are TGTGCCAGCAGCCTGGGGAGGGCCGTCACCGGGGAGCTGTTTTTT. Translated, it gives CASSLGRAVTGELFF.

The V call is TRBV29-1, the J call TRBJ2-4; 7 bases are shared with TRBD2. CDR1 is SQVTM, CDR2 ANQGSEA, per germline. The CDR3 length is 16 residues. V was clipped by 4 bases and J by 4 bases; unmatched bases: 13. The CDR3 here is CSVALLATSEKNIQYF. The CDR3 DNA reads TGCAGCGTTGCCTTACTAGCGACAAGCGAAAAAAACATTCAGTACTTC.

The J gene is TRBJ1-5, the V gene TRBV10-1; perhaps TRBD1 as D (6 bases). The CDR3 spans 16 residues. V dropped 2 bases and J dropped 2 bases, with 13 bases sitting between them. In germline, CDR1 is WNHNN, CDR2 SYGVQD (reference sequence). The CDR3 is CASSEGDKEGNQPQHF. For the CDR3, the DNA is TGCGCCAGCAGTGAGGGGGACAAGGAAGGCAATCAGCCCCAGCATTTT.

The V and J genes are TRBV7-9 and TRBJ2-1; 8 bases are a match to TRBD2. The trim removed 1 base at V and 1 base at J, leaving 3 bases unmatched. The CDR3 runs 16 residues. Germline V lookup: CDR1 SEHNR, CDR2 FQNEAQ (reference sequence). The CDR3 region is CASSLELAASYNEQFF. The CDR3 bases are TGTGCCAGCAGCTTAGAACTAGCGGCTTCCTACAATGAGCAGTTCTTC.

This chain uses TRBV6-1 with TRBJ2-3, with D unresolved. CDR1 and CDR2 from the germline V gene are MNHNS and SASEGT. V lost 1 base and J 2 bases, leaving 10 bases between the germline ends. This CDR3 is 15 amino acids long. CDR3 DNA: TGTGCCAGCAGTGAAGTAGGCAGGTACACAGATACGCAGTATTTT. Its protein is CASSEVGRYTDTQYF.

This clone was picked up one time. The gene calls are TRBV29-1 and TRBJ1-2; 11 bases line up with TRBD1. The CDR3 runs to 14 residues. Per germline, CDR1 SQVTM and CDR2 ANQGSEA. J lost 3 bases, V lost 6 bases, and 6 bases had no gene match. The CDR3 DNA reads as TGCAGCGTCGGACAGGGGGCGGGGGACTATGGCTACACCTTC. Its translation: CSVGQGAGDYGYTF.

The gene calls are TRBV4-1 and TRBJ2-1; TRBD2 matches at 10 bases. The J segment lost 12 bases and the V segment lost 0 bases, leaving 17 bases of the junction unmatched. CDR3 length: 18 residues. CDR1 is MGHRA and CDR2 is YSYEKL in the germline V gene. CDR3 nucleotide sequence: TGCGCCAGCAGCCAAGATGGTATGACTAGCGGGTTCATAGCTCGGCAGTTCTTC. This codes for CASSQDGMTSGFIARQFF.

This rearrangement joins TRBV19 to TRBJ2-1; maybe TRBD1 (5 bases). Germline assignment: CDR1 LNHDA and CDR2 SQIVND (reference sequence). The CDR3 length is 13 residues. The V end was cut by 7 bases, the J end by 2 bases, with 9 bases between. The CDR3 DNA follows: TGTGCCAGTAACTCGGACACCTACAATGAGCAGTTCTTC. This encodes CASNSDTYNEQFF.

The CDR3 protein is CASSPWGRGDGANVLTF. Written as DNA, the CDR3 is TGTGCCAGTAGTCCATGGGGCAGGGGTGACGGGGCCAACGTCCTGACTTTC. The chain is built from TRBV19 and TRBJ2-6; possible D gene TRBD1, 6 bases. Deletions cut 5 bases from V and 4 bases from J, with 18 bases between. The CDR3 loop spans 17 amino acids. Germline CDR1 and CDR2: LNHDA and SQIVND (reference sequence).